The source of this T cell receptor beta chain is a study of shared clonotypes between healthy human individuals. Splitting the CD4+ cells yielded a CD45RA+ naive subset and a CD45RA-negative memory subset. When replicate PCRs were run on sorted subsets, they used about 220 ng DNA, some 30,000 T cell genomes. The assay was immunoSEQ multiplex PCR, and TCRdb's table has in-frame clones only and misses some. The sample has approximately 2.1 million clones, roughly 93% seen once. CDR1 is SGHNT, CDR2 YYREEE, per germline (reference sequence). This CDR3 contains 17 residues. V was pared by 1 base and J by 0 bases, with 5 bases of the junction left unmatched. Note on this clone: Its antigen is as yet unknown.

Overall study results and limits: Among four donors, roughly 5.5% of naive CD4 clonotypes were found in common.

Sequencing was carried out using naive CD4+ T cells from PBMCs. Subset meaning: CD45RA+ positively selected. The chain carries TRBV5-4 and TRBJ2-1; 9 bases map to TRBD2. The TCR comes from a man between 18 and 35 years old in good health. Some clones in this sample may be carry-over from other donors' samples. For the CDR3, the DNA is TGTGCCAGCAGCTTGCCTAGCGGGGCGAGCTCCTACAATGAGCAGTTCTTC. Protein: CASSLPSGASSYNEQFF.